The 18 T cell receptor beta chains reported below all come from one sample, sequenced in a study of monozygotic twins with inflammatory bowel disease. TCRdb processed the 5' RACE reads again and assigns one entry to each CDR3 protein, with no DNA. The sample's table shows approximately 330,000 distinct CDR3 sequences. Source material: blood. The receptors shown here come from a human donor with ulcerative colitis or Crohn's disease, or a healthy co-twin of an affected twin (not recorded which).

This chain's CDR3 is CSASAPTFDEQYF. The chain joins TRBV20-1 to TRBJ2-7; TCRdb's D call, TRBD2, is unchecked because there is no DNA. This CDR3 comprises 13 residues. CDR1 and CDR2 from the germline V gene are DFQATT and SNEGSKA (reference sequence).

This chain links TRBV6-2 or TRBV6-3 with TRBJ2-1. The germline gives CDR1 MNHEY, CDR2 SVGEGT. This CDR3 has 14 residues. The CDR3 region is CASSPLIDYNEQFF.

The chain uses TRBV20-1 and TRBJ2-2; as DNA is missing, the TRBD1 call by TCRdb cannot be tested. CDR3 size: 14 residues. Germline values: CDR1 DFQATT, CDR2 SNEGSKA (reference sequence). CDR3: CSAGSNRGTGELFF.

This chain joins TRBV4-1 and TRBJ2-7. The germline V gene has CDR1 MGHRA and CDR2 YSYEKL. The CDR3 extends over 15 amino acids. CDR3 in amino acids: CASSQAAGTAYEQYF.

This chain links TRBV6-6 with TRBJ1-4. The germline gives CDR1 MNHNY, CDR2 SVGAGI (reference sequence). This CDR3 has 14 amino acids. The CDR3 loop reads CASSYGDTNEKLFF.

V usage is TRBV4-2 and J usage is TRBJ2-3; checking the TCRdb D call of TRBD2 is not possible without DNA. Germline V lookup: CDR1 LGHNA, CDR2 YNFKEQ. This CDR3 is 17 amino acids long. The CDR3 protein is CASSQEGTSGITDTQYF.

Here the CDR3 reads CASSFYQGPQHF. This rearrangement joins TRBV6-2 or TRBV6-3 to TRBJ1-5; without DNA, the TCRdb call of TRBD1 cannot be checked. Germline-derived CDR1 and CDR2 are MNHEY and SVGEGT. This CDR3 spans 12 amino acids.

Here the CDR3 reads CASSILGTPNEQFF. The chain uses TRBV27 and TRBJ2-1; as DNA is missing, the TRBD2 call by TCRdb cannot be tested. There are 14 residues in the CDR3. Germline V CDR1 and CDR2: MNHEY, SMNVEV (reference sequence).

The V gene is TRBV20-1, the J gene TRBJ2-3; TCRdb selects TRBD2, and the lack of DNA leaves this call unchecked. CDR1 DFQATT and CDR2 SNEGSKA come from the germline V gene (reference sequence). This CDR3 is built from 15 residues. The CDR3 loop is CSARGQAGVLDTQYF.

The rearrangement joins TRBV11-2 to TRBJ1-2; TCRdb's assignment of TRBD1 cannot be checked, as there is no DNA. CDR1 and CDR2 (germline): SGHAT, FQNNGV. CDR3 size: 15 residues. The CDR3 sequence is CASSLIPGRNYGYTF.

The V and J genes are TRBV9 and TRBJ2-1; there is no DNA to check the TCRdb D call of TRBD2. This CDR3 is 15 amino acids long. Germline-derived CDR1 and CDR2 are SGDLS and YYNGEE. The CDR3 loop reads CASSSRLAAYNEQFF. Full variable domain (missing parts from reference TRBV9 and TRBJ2-1): DSGVTQTPKHLITATGQRVTLRCSPRSGDLSVYWYQQSLDQGLQFLIQYYNGEERAKGNILERFSAQQFPDLHSELNLSSLELGDSALYFCASSSRLAAYNEQFFGPGTRLTVL.

J is TRBJ2-1 and V is TRBV4-3. The V gene's germline CDR1 is LGHNA and CDR2 YSLEER. The CDR3 is made up of 18 amino acids. CDR3 sequence: CASSQVPNPRSSYNEQFF.

The CDR3 reads CASSIGTVGYTF. V gene TRBV19 combines with J gene TRBJ1-2; the D call of TRBD1 rests on TCRdb alone, since no DNA is present to check it. Germline V gene data show CDR1 as LNHDA and CDR2 as SQIVND (reference sequence). The CDR3 consists of 12 residues.

The chain employs TRBV5-4 and TRBJ2-1. The germline V gene encodes CDR1 SGHNT and CDR2 YYREEE (reference sequence). CDR3 length: 16 residues. CDR3 residues: CASSLGGPSSYNEQFF.

V is TRBV5-5 and J is TRBJ1-3; without DNA, the TCRdb call of TRBD1 cannot be checked. Germline V gene lookup returns CDR1 SGHKS and CDR2 YYEKEE (reference sequence). CDR3 length: 14 amino acids. The CDR3 here is CASRRDSKGNTIYF.

The V gene is TRBV10-3, the J gene TRBJ2-3; the TCRdb call, TRBD1, lacks DNA for checking. Germline CDR1 ENHRY, CDR2 SYGVKD. The CDR3 spans 19 residues. The CDR3 is CAITPSRDRGASSTDTQYF.

The chain recombines TRBV14 with TRBJ2-7. CDR3 length equals 14 residues. The germline gives CDR1 SGHDN, CDR2 FVKESK. CDR3 residues: CASSQLVRKGEQYF.

This sequence joins TRBV7-9 and TRBJ1-1; TCRdb picks TRBD1, but there is no DNA to check that call. CDR1 is SEHNR, CDR2 FQNEAQ, per germline (reference sequence). The CDR3 is made up of 14 amino acids. This CDR3 reads CASRQIATGTQTFF. The full variable domain, rest sourced from reference TRBV7-9 and TRBJ1-1, is DTGVSQNPRHKITKRGQNVTFRCDPISEHNRLYWYRQTLGQGPEFLTYFQNEAQLEKSRLLSDRFSAERPKGSFSTLEIQRTEQGDSAMYLCASRQIATGTQTFFGQGTRLTVV.